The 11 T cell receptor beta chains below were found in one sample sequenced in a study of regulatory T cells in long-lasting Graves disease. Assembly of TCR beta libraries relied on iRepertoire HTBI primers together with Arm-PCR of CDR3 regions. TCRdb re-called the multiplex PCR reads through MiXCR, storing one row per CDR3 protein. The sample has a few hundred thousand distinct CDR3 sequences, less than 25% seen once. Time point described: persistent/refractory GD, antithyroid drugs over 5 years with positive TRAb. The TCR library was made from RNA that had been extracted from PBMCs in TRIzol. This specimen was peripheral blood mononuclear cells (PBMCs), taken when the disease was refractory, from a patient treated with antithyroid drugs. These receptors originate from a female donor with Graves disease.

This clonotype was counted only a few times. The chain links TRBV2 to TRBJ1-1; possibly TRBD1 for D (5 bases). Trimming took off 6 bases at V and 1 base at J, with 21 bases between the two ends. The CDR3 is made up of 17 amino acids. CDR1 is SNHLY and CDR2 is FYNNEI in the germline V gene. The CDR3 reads CASRAREGLVTNTEAFF. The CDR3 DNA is TGTGCCAGCAGGGCACGGGAGGGGCTGGTAACGAACACTGAAGCTTTCTTT.

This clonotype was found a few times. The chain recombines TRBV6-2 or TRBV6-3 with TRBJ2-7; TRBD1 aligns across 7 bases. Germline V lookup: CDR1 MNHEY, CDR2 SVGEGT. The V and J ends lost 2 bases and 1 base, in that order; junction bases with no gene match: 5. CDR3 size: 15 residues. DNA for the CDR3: TGTGCCAGCAGTTACGGGGACAGAAATTCCTACGAGCAGTACTTC. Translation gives CASSYGDRNSYEQYF.

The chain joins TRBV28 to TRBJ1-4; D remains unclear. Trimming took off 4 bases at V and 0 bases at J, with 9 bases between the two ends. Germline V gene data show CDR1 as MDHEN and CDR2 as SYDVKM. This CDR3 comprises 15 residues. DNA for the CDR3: TGTGCCAGCAGTTCCCTGGGGACAACTAATGAAAAACTGTTTTTT. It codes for CASSSLGTTNEKLFF.

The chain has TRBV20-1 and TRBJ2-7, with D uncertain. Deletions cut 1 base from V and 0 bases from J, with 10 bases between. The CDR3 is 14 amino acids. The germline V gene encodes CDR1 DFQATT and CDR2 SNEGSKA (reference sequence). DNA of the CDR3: TGCAGTGCTAGAGGAGTCGCCCTCTCCTACGAGCAGTACTTC. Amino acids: CSARGVALSYEQYF.

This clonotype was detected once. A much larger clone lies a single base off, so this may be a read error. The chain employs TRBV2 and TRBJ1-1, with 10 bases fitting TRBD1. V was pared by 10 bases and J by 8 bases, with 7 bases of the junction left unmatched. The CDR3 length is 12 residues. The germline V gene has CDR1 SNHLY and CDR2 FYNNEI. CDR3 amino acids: CANSLTGGEAFF. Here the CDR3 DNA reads TGTGCCAACAGCCTGACAGGGGGCGAAGCTTTCTTT.

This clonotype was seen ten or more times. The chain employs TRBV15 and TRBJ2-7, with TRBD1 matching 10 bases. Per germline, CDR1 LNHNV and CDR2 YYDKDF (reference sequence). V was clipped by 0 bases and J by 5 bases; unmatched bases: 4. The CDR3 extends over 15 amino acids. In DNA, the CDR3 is TGTGCCACCAGCAGAGATCCGGGACAGGGGAACGAGCAGTACTTC. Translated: CATSRDPGQGNEQYF.

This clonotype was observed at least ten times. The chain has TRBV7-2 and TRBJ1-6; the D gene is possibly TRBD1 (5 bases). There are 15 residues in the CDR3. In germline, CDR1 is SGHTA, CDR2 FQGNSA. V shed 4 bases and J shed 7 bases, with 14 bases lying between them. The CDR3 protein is CASSWTGRANSPLHF. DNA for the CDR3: TGTGCCAGCAGCTGGACGGGACGGGCAAATTCACCCCTCCACTTT.

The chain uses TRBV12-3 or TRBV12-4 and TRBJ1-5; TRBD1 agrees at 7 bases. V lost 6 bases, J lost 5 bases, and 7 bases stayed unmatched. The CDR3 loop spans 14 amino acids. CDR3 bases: TGTGCCAGCAGACCTACAGGGGCTGATCAGCCCCAGCATTTT. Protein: CASRPTGADQPQHF.

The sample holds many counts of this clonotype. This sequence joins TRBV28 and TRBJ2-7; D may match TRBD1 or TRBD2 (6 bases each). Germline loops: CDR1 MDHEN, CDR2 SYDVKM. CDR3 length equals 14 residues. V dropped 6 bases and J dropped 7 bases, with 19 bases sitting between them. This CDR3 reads CASSSLGGAEEQYF. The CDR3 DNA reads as TGTGCCAGCAGCTCGCTGGGGGGCGCGGAAGAGCAGTACTTC.

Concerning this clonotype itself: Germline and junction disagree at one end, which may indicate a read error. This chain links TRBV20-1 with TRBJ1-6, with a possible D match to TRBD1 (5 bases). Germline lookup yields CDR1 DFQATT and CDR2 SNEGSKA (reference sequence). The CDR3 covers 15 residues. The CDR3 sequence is CGASSGRGLLSPLHF. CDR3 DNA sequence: TGCGGTGCTAGTTCGGGGCGTGGGCTACTTTCACCCCTCCACTTT.

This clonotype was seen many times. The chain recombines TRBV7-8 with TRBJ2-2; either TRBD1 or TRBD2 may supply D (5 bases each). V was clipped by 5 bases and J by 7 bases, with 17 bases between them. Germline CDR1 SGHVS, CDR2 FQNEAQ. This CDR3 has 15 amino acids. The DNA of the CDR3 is TGTGCCAGCAGCCCCAGGGTAGGAGGCCGCGGGGAGCTGTTTTTT. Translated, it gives CASSPRVGGRGELFF.